These 28 T cell receptor beta chains came from one sample sequenced in a study of blood T cell repertoires in COVID-19. Method: immunoSEQ multiplex PCR; TCRdb's copy keeps in-frame clones and lacks some. This table has around 240,000 clones, 80% to 90% appearing once. What was sequenced was peripheral blood. All receptors derive from a man in his forties with acute or convalescent COVID-19.

The chain recombines TRBV7-9 with TRBJ1-2, with 10 bases fitting TRBD1. The CDR3 extends over 15 amino acids. The germline gives CDR1 SEHNR, CDR2 FQNEAQ (reference sequence). With 6 bases clipped from V and 6 bases from J, the junction kept 10 bases outside the gene matches. In DNA, the CDR3 is TGTGCCAGCAGGCCAGAGCGGGGACAGGGGCATGGCTACACCTTC. This sequence encodes CASRPERGQGHGYTF.

V and J are TRBV7-2 and TRBJ1-1; 9 positions match TRBD1. Trimming took 5 bases from V and 5 from J; bases not matched to a gene: 6. Germline V gives CDR1 SGHTA, CDR2 FQGNSA. The CDR3 loop spans 14 amino acids. Written as DNA, the CDR3 is TGTGCCAGCAGCCACAGGGGGCAGGTAACTGAAGCTTTCTTT. This gives the protein CASSHRGQVTEAFF.

The sample holds one count of this clone. CDR3 amino acids: CASALGVEGAEAFF. The CDR3 DNA reads TGTGCCAGCGCCCTGGGGGTGGAGGGAGCTGAAGCTTTCTTT. J is TRBJ1-1 and V is TRBV6-5; perhaps TRBD1 as D (5 bases). V lost 8 bases to trimming and J lost 6 bases, with 19 bases between them. Germline CDR1 is MNHEY and CDR2 is SVGAGI. The CDR3 runs to 14 residues.

The chain carries TRBV18 and TRBJ2-1, with 7 bases that match TRBD1. V was pared by 6 bases and J by 4 bases, with 6 bases of the junction left unmatched. The germline V gene encodes CDR1 KGHSH and CDR2 LQKENI. The CDR3 is made up of 14 amino acids. In DNA form, the CDR3 reads TGTGCCAGCTCGCTCCCGGGACAGTACAATGAGCAGTTCTTC. This codes for CASSLPGQYNEQFF. The variable domain in full, with the rest retrieved from reference TRBV18 and TRBJ2-1, is NAGVMQNPRHLVRRRGQEARLRCSPMKGHSHVYWYRQLPEEGLKFMVYLQKENIIDESGMPKERFSAEFPKEGPSILRIQQVVRGDSAAYFCASSLPGQYNEQFFGPGTRLTVL.

V and J are TRBV30 and TRBJ2-2, with D perhaps TRBD1 (5 bases). V dropped 4 bases and J dropped 1 base, with 7 bases sitting between them. Per the germline V gene, CDR1 is GTSNPN and CDR2 is SVGIG (reference sequence). CDR3 length equals 13 residues. The chain's CDR3 is CAWNGQNTGELFF. For the CDR3, the DNA is TGTGCCTGGAATGGACAGAACACCGGGGAGCTGTTTTTT.

This clone was seen a handful of times. The chain combines TRBV28 with TRBJ1-1; TRBD1 aligns across 10 bases. The ends lost 6 bases at V and 5 bases at J; junction bases unmatched: 6. The CDR3 length is 14 residues. Germline assignment: CDR1 MDHEN and CDR2 SYDVKM. This CDR3 reads CASSWTGGYTEAFF. DNA of the CDR3: TGTGCCAGCAGCTGGACAGGGGGATATACTGAAGCTTTCTTT.

V usage is TRBV25-1 and J usage is TRBJ2-7; D remains unclear. The ends were cut back, 8 bases at V and 2 bases at J, with 13 bases in the middle. Germline CDR1 and CDR2: MGHDK and SYGVNS. CDR3 size: 13 residues. DNA for the CDR3: TGTGCCAGCTCTATTAGAGAGGCCTACGAGCAGTACTTC. Translation: CASSIREAYEQYF.

The chain is built from TRBV28 and TRBJ2-3; 9 bases align to TRBD2. V shed 6 bases and J 3 bases; nucleotides not matched to a gene: 4. CDR3 length: 14 residues. CDR1 is MDHEN and CDR2 is SYDVKM in the germline V gene. The CDR3 sequence is CASSSSGETDTQYF. CDR3 nucleotide sequence: TGTGCCAGCAGCTCTAGCGGGGAGACAGATACGCAGTATTTT.

The chain links TRBV19 to TRBJ1-5, with D possibly TRBD1 on 5 matching bases. Trimming took 5 bases from V and 6 from J, leaving 17 bases between them. CDR3 length: 15 residues. The germline gives CDR1 LNHDA, CDR2 SQIVND (reference sequence). CDR3 sequence reads: CASSSMGEEGQPQHF. CDR3 in DNA: TGTGCCAGTAGTTCGATGGGGGAGGAGGGTCAGCCCCAGCATTTT.

This clone has just one count. The genes are TRBV7-3 and TRBJ2-1; 9 bases are a match to TRBD2. Germline V gene data show CDR1 as SGHTA and CDR2 as FQGTGA. The CDR3 length is 14 residues. Unmatched junction bases numbered 0, after V lost 1 base and J lost 5 bases. The CDR3 loop reads CASSLRLADNEQFF. CDR3 nucleotide sequence: TGTGCCAGCAGCTTAAGACTAGCGGACAATGAGCAGTTCTTC.

The CDR3 sequence is CASSYGALYGYTF. As DNA, the CDR3 is TGTGCCAGCAGTTACGGGGCCCTCTATGGCTACACCTTC. J is TRBJ1-2 and V is TRBV6-5; a possible D gene is TRBD1 (5 bases). The germline V and J ends were trimmed by 2 bases and 4 bases, with 8 bases remaining between them. The CDR3 is 13 residues long. Germline V gene lookup returns CDR1 MNHEY and CDR2 SVGAGI.

This rearrangement joins TRBV6-5 to TRBJ2-2; 11 positions agree with TRBD1. This CDR3 comprises 15 residues. V gave up 0 bases and J gave up 6 bases; unmatched junction bases: 0. Germline V gene data show CDR1 as MNHEY and CDR2 as SVGAGI. CDR3 amino acids: CASSYSGQGAGELFF. CDR3 DNA: TGTGCCAGCAGTTACTCGGGACAGGGGGCCGGGGAGCTGTTTTTT.

The rearrangement joins TRBV5-6 to TRBJ1-5, with D perhaps TRBD1 (5 bases). Germline V gene data show CDR1 as SGHDT and CDR2 as YYEEEE. The CDR3 sequence is 15 residues long. Trimming removed 0 bases at V and 7 bases at J, with 14 bases between. The CDR3 loop is CASSLGGGVRQPQHF. In DNA, the CDR3 is TGTGCCAGCAGCTTGGGTGGAGGGGTGAGGCAGCCCCAGCATTTT.

The chain employs TRBV10-2 and TRBJ2-5, with D perhaps TRBD1 (6 bases). This CDR3 contains 15 residues. The germline V gene encodes CDR1 WSHSY and CDR2 SAAADI. V lost 4 bases, J lost 4 bases, and 16 bases lay in between. CDR3 sequence: CASSGSQGLRETQYF. CDR3 nucleotides: TGCGCCAGCAGTGGTTCACAGGGCCTCAGAGAGACCCAGTACTTC.

V gene TRBV24-1 combines with J gene TRBJ2-2, with 7 bases lining up with TRBD1. Unmatched junction bases numbered 8, after V lost 5 bases and J lost 3 bases. This CDR3 has 16 residues. In germline, CDR1 is KGHDR, CDR2 SFDVKD. The CDR3 DNA sequence: TGTGCCACCAGTGTGGCCGGGACAGTCTACACCGGGGAGCTGTTTTTT. Its translation is CATSVAGTVYTGELFF.

This chain links TRBV9 with TRBJ1-1; 8 nucleotides align to TRBD1. The trim removed 0 bases at V and 8 bases at J, leaving 3 bases unmatched. This CDR3 is built from 13 residues. The germline CDR1 and CDR2 sequences are SGDLS and YYNGEE. This CDR3 reads CASSVGDRGEAFF. Here the CDR3 DNA reads TGTGCCAGCAGCGTAGGAGACAGGGGAGAAGCTTTCTTT.

The rearrangement joins TRBV27 to TRBJ2-7; 9 nucleotides align to TRBD1. The CDR3 contains 15 residues. V was pared by 5 bases and J by 4 bases, with 9 bases of the junction left unmatched. Germline CDR1 reads MNHEY; CDR2 reads SMNVEV (reference sequence). Here the CDR3 DNA reads TGTGCCAGCAGTACGTGGGACAGGGTTTCTTACGAGCAGTACTTC. This translates into CASSTWDRVSYEQYF.

This clone showed up just a few times. The chain is built from TRBV18 and TRBJ1-1, with D unclear. The V end lost 3 bases, the J end lost 3 bases, and 11 bases lay between the germline ends. Germline values: CDR1 KGHSH, CDR2 LQKENI. The CDR3 runs to 14 residues. The CDR3 DNA sequence: TGTGCCAGCTCACCTCCATCGAGGGACACTGAAGCTTTCTTT. The encoded protein is CASSPPSRDTEAFF. The whole variable domain, filled in from reference TRBV18 and TRBJ1-1, reads NAGVMQNPRHLVRRRGQEARLRCSPMKGHSHVYWYRQLPEEGLKFMVYLQKENIIDESGMPKERFSAEFPKEGPSILRIQQVVRGDSAAYFCASSPPSRDTEAFFGQGTRLTVV.

The chain links TRBV5-1 to TRBJ1-1; 7 positions agree with TRBD1. V gave up 5 bases and J gave up 3 bases; unmatched junction bases: 10. There are 15 residues in the CDR3. Germline CDR1 SGHRS, CDR2 YFSETQ. The CDR3 DNA follows: TGCGCCAGCAGGTTGTCGGACAGGAGGGACACTGAAGCTTTCTTT. Amino acids: CASRLSDRRDTEAFF.

The chain recombines TRBV7-9 with TRBJ1-1, with D tentatively TRBD1 (5 bases). The CDR3 has 12 amino acids. Germline CDR1 is SEHNR and CDR2 is FQNEAQ (reference sequence). Deletions cut 4 bases from V and 7 bases from J, with 10 bases between. The CDR3 loop reads CASSSGGHEAFF. CDR3 nucleotides: TGTGCCAGCAGCTCAGGCGGACATGAAGCTTTCTTT. Combining the CDR3 with reference TRBV7-9 and TRBJ1-1 gives the whole variable domain DTGVSQNPRHKITKRGQNVTFRCDPISEHNRLYWYRQTLGQGPEFLTYFQNEAQLEKSRLLSDRFSAERPKGSFSTLEIQRTEQGDSAMYLCASSSGGHEAFFGQGTRLTVV.

CDR3 protein: CASSLGTANEKLFF. In nucleotides, the CDR3 is TGTGCCAGCAGTTTGGGGACAGCTAATGAAAAACTGTTTTTT. V usage is TRBV6-5 and J usage is TRBJ1-4, with 7 positions matching TRBD1. The CDR3 has 14 residues. V was pared by 4 bases and J by 3 bases, with 2 bases of the junction left unmatched. From germline, CDR1 is MNHEY and CDR2 SVGAGI.

The V and J genes are TRBV15 and TRBJ1-1; a weak D match, TRBD1 (6 bases). CDR1 and CDR2 from the germline V gene are LNHNV and YYDKDF (reference sequence). Trimming cost V 4 bases and J 0 bases, with 9 bases left between them. The CDR3 is 14 amino acids. The CDR3 region has the DNA TGTGCCACCAGCATGGACAGCCTGAACACTGAAGCTTTCTTT. Protein: CATSMDSLNTEAFF.

This chain connects TRBV5-4 to TRBJ2-7, with 8 bases that match TRBD2. Trimming took 4 bases from V and 2 from J; bases not matched to a gene: 8. In germline, CDR1 is SGHNT, CDR2 YYREEE (reference sequence). The CDR3 extends over 15 amino acids. This CDR3 reads CASSGLAGPAYEQYF. The CDR3 DNA follows: TGTGCCAGCAGCGGCCTAGCGGGCCCCGCCTACGAGCAGTACTTC. The whole variable domain, remainder taken from reference TRBV5-4 and TRBJ2-7, is ETGVTQSPTHLIKTRGQQVTLRCSSQSGHNTVSWYQQALGQGPQFIFQYYREEENGRGNFPPRFSGLQFPNYSSELNVNALELDDSALYLCASSGLAGPAYEQYFGPGTRLTVT.

The chain joins TRBV19 to TRBJ1-6, with a weak D call TRBD1 (6 bases). CDR1 and CDR2 from the germline V gene are LNHDA and SQIVND (reference sequence). Trimming removed 3 bases at V and 7 bases at J, with 13 bases between. The CDR3 contains 15 residues. This CDR3 is CASSITGSVNSPLHF. DNA for the CDR3: TGTGCCAGTAGTATCACAGGGTCGGTCAATTCACCCCTCCACTTT.

This rearrangement joins TRBV5-6 to TRBJ1-1; possible D gene TRBD1, 6 bases. The V end lost 2 bases, the J end lost 6 bases, and 14 bases lay between the germline ends. Germline V gives CDR1 SGHDT, CDR2 YYEEEE. The length of the CDR3 is 14 residues. Written as DNA, the CDR3 is TGTGCCAGCAGCTTCCGGGGGGCTCGGTCTGAAGCTTTCTTT. This codes for CASSFRGARSEAFF.

In its sample, this clone was seen once. The chain links TRBV12-3 or TRBV12-4 to TRBJ2-2, with D possibly TRBD1 on 5 matching bases. V was pared by 3 bases and J by 6 bases, with 8 bases between. The CDR3 length is 13 residues. As DNA, the CDR3 is TGTGCCAGCAGTTTTCAGGGCCCCGGGGAGCTGTTTTTT. It encodes CASSFQGPGELFF.

The chain carries TRBV20-1 and TRBJ2-3, with TRBD2 identical over 8 bases. Germline lookup yields CDR1 DFQATT and CDR2 SNEGSKA (reference sequence). The CDR3 is made up of 16 amino acids. V lost 5 bases and J lost 5; bases outside the gene matches: 15. CDR3 coding DNA: TGCAGTGCTGGTGACCCGCCGTCGGGGGGGCTAGATACGCAGTATTTT. Protein: CSAGDPPSGGLDTQYF.

The chain joins TRBV7-9 to TRBJ2-7, with D possibly TRBD2 on 7 matching bases. Germline CDR1 and CDR2: SEHNR and FQNEAQ (reference sequence). CDR3 size: 16 residues. Trimming took 4 bases from V and 2 from J, leaving 18 bases between them. DNA for the CDR3: TGTGCCAGCAGCTCCTCCTGGGGGGGCGACGCCTACGAGCAGTACTTC. This gives the protein CASSSSWGGDAYEQYF.